This T cell receptor (beta chain) was profiled in a study of OX40 agonist ivuxolimab in advanced cancers. V was clipped by 4 bases and J by 3 bases; unmatched bases: 6. The CDR3 is made up of 16 amino acids. Germline V gene lookup returns CDR1 SGHRS and CDR2 YFSETQ. Patients had blood sampled at baseline and again on cycle 4 day 1 and cycle 7 day 1. Findings and limits, study-wide: Among the nonresponders, some also had low normalized T-cell clonal expansion.

The method was immunoSEQ multiplex PCR; TCRdb's version includes in-frame clones alone and lacks a portion of them. The sample records some 90,000 clones, around 87% being singletons. Notes on this clone: What it recognizes is unknown.

The V gene is TRBV5-1, the J gene TRBJ2-5; 13 bases fit TRBD2. The sequence was collected from an adult with an advanced solid tumor such as melanoma, head and neck, liver or kidney cancer. The source material was CD4+ or CD8+ T cells sorted from blood, sampled in a trial of the OX40 agonist ivuxolimab. The CDR3 loop is CASSPGLAGVEETQYF. CDR3 sequence (DNA): TGCGCCAGCAGCCCCGGACTAGCGGGAGTCGAAGAGACCCAGTACTTC.